This TCR beta chain was captured by sequencing in a study of T cells in Graves' hyperthyroidism and ophthalmopathy. Study details: Any treatment followed the collection of peripheral blood at initial diagnosis.

Exclusion followed for patients with uncontrolled infection, other autoimmune disease, pregnancy or lactation. Authors of the study amplified TCR beta CDR3 regions from RNA transcripts. The HTBI set primed first-round TCR CDR3 RT-PCR. TCRdb fed the multiplex PCR reads into MiXCR, producing one record per CDR3 protein. The profile shows around 350,000 distinct CDR3 sequences, under 15% of them singletons. Many counts were recorded for this clonotype. The V segment lost 5 bases and the J segment 0 bases; nucleotides outside the gene matches: 12. Germline values: CDR1 SNHLY, CDR2 FYNNEI. This CDR3 has 18 residues.

The TCR comes from a young woman with Graves' hyperthyroidism. The genes are TRBV2 and TRBJ1-4, with 7 bases matching TRBD1. The sequenced sample was blood. CDR3 nucleotides: TGTGCCAGCAGTCGAAGGGGGCCAGGGTTCACAACTAATGAAAAACTGTTTTTT. Amino acids: CASSRRGPGFTTNEKLFF.